Listed here are 28 T cell receptor beta chains from one sample, sequenced in a study of tumor-infiltrating lymphocytes in primary liver carcinoma. Starting material for RNA and DNA co-extraction consisted of roughly 18-34 mg of unsorted bulk tissue. The template, 450 to 650 ng total RNA, yielded TCR beta cDNA made with a constant-region primer. Slightly modified ARM-PCR with three nested multiplex PCR rounds yielded TCR beta libraries. For 10 cycles apiece, the opening two PCR rounds ran with TRBV1-TRBV30 forward primers and a C-beta reverse primer. TCRdb re-analysed the multiplex PCR reads in MiXCR, keeping a single row per CDR3 protein. The table lists 60,000 to 90,000 distinct CDR3 sequences, over 60% of them singletons. The specimen was liver tumor tissue from sampling region 4. Subset indicated: tumor region T4, right-lateral pole. The receptors come from a man aged 35 to 55 with primary liver carcinoma and hepatitis B virus infection.

V gene TRBV5-1 combines with J gene TRBJ2-5; D is uncertain. Germline assignment: CDR1 SGHRS and CDR2 YFSETQ. Trimming pared 1 base from V and 1 base from J, leaving 11 bases between. This CDR3 spans 15 amino acids. CDR3 nucleotides: TGCGCCAGCAGCTTGATGGGCGAACCCCAAGAGACCCAGTACTTC. Encoded protein: CASSLMGEPQETQYF.

Regarding this clonotype: The conserved closing phenylalanine or tryptophan is absent in this CDR3, likely reflecting a read error. The chain couples TRBV4-1 to TRBJ1-2; no clear D gene. Trimming removed 9 bases at V and 11 bases at J, with 10 bases between. Germline V lookup: CDR1 MGHRA, CDR2 YSYEKL. The CDR3 totals 9 residues. The CDR3 here is CARKPGYTS. The DNA of the CDR3 is TGCGCCAGAAAACCGGGTTACACCTCC.

Comment on this clonotype: A junction boundary mismatches the germline segment, possibly from a read error. CDR3 sequence reads: CASSLLQGAHDYAF. The CDR3 nucleotides are TGTGCCAGCAGTTTATTGCAGGGGGCGCACGACTACGCCTTC. V is TRBV12-3 or TRBV12-4 and J is TRBJ1-2, with TRBD1 matching over 8 bases. This CDR3 contains 14 residues.

The J gene is TRBJ2-7, the V gene TRBV7-9; no clear D gene. The V gene lost 8 bases and the J gene lost 5 bases, with 19 bases spanning the gap. In germline, CDR1 is SEHNR, CDR2 FQNEAQ (reference sequence). The CDR3 sequence is 14 residues long. The CDR3: CASQAAASWDEQYF. The CDR3 coding sequence is TGTGCCAGCCAGGCAGCCGCGTCATGGGACGAGCAGTACTTC.

A note on this clonotype: The junction differs from germline at one of its ends, possibly a read error. This chain links TRBV19 with TRBJ1-1; 7 nucleotides match TRBD1. The germline gives CDR1 LNHDA, CDR2 SQIVND (reference sequence). CDR3 length: 15 amino acids. In DNA form, the CDR3 reads TGTGCCAATAGTAACCCGGGACAGTGGGACATTGAAGCTTTCTTT. This translates into CANSNPGQWDIEAFF.

The sample holds a few counts of this clonotype. V is TRBV9 and J is TRBJ1-6, with a tentative D call TRBD1 (5 bases). CDR1 is SGDLS, CDR2 YYNGEE, per germline. The CDR3 covers 14 residues. V lost 0 bases, J lost 10 bases, and 11 bases lay in between. The CDR3 here is CASSVEGVGSPLHF. The CDR3 DNA reads TGTGCCAGCAGCGTAGAAGGGGTTGGGTCACCCCTCCACTTT.

A remark on this clonotype: This may be a read error: a much more frequent sequence differs by one nucleotide. The rearrangement joins TRBV7-9 to TRBJ2-7; the match to TRBD2 covers 10 bases. The V segment lost 5 bases and the J segment 6 bases; nucleotides outside the gene matches: 7. CDR3 length equals 14 residues. Per the germline V gene, CDR1 is SEHNR and CDR2 is FQNEAQ (reference sequence). In DNA form, the CDR3 reads TGTGCCAGCAGCGCGCCGGGACTAGCGACCGAGCAGTACTTC. Residues: CASSAPGLATEQYF.

In the case of this clonotype: At one end the junction does not follow the germline gene, possibly because of a read error. The gene calls are TRBV11-2 and TRBJ1-1; tentative D call: TRBD1 (6 bases). The length of the CDR3 is 15 residues. Germline values: CDR1 SGHAT, CDR2 FQNNGV. The CDR3 DNA sequence: TGCGCCAGCAGCTTAGAACCGGGGGCGAGCATTGAGGCTTTCTTT. The encoded protein is CASSLEPGASIEAFF.

By sample fraction, this clonotype is medium-sized. The chain has TRBV4-2 and TRBJ2-1, with 7 bases fitting TRBD2. V lost 4 bases and J lost 6; bases outside the gene matches: 12. This CDR3 is built from 16 residues. CDR1 is LGHNA, CDR2 YNFKEQ, per germline. The DNA for the CDR3 is TGTGCCAGCAGCCGGATACCAGGACTAGATCCCAATGAGCAGTTCTTC. Its translation is CASSRIPGLDPNEQFF.

Note on this clonotype: This clone may be a read error of a much larger clone one base away. The CDR3 region has the DNA TGTGCCAGCAGCCAAGAGGGGACTTCATTCACAGATATGCAGTATTTT. Translating gives CASSQEGTSFTDMQYF. The J gene is TRBJ2-3, the V gene TRBV14; maybe TRBD2 (6 bases). CDR1 is SGHDN and CDR2 is FVKESK in the germline V gene. The CDR3 has 16 amino acids.

CDR3 amino acids: CASSLLRGRGTNVLTF. Written as DNA, the CDR3 is TGTGCCAGCAGCTTATTACGGGGAAGAGGGACCAACGTCCTGACTTTC. J is TRBJ2-6 and V is TRBV11-2; possible D gene TRBD2, 5 bases. Trimming took 2 bases from V and 8 from J, leaving 16 bases between them. The CDR3 contains 16 residues. Germline-derived CDR1 and CDR2 are SGHAT and FQNNGV.

This clonotype was seen many times. The J gene is TRBJ2-1, the V gene TRBV7-8; the match to TRBD2 covers 14 bases. Trimming cost V 4 bases and J 3 bases; bases outside gene matches: 5. Germline V gene data show CDR1 as SGHVS and CDR2 as FQNEAQ. CDR3 size: 17 residues. The chain's CDR3 is CASSWTSGRTDYNEQFF. In DNA, the CDR3 is TGTGCCAGCAGCTGGACTAGCGGGAGGACCGACTACAATGAGCAGTTCTTC.

V usage is TRBV5-1 and J usage is TRBJ1-1, with 10 bases that match TRBD1. The germline CDR1 and CDR2 sequences are SGHRS and YFSETQ. Trimming cost V 5 bases and J 7 bases; bases outside gene matches: 17. The CDR3 covers 17 residues. DNA for the CDR3: TGCGCCAGCAGTCAGAAGACAGGGGGCGGAGGTAACTTTGAAGCTTTCTTT. This gives the protein CASSQKTGGGGNFEAFF.

This clonotype was detected only a few times. This chain uses TRBV5-1 with TRBJ2-7; D not certain. Per the germline V gene, CDR1 is SGHRS and CDR2 is YFSETQ. The CDR3 is 13 amino acids. Trimming pared 4 bases from V and 6 bases from J, leaving 14 bases between. The CDR3 DNA sequence: TGCGCCAGCAGCACCGACCCGGCCCCCGAGCAGTACTTC. It translates to CASSTDPAPEQYF.

V gene TRBV29-1 combines with J gene TRBJ2-1, with a tentative D call TRBD2 (6 bases). There are 15 residues in the CDR3. Trimming cost V 2 bases and J 12 bases, with 23 bases left between them. Looked up from germline, CDR1 is SQVTM and CDR2 is ANQGSEA. The CDR3 DNA follows: TGCAGCGTTGAACCACTAGCTGCCTACGACAACGGGCAGTTCTTC. As protein: CSVEPLAAYDNGQFF.

Of note for this clonotype: At one end, the junction sequence differs from germline, possibly due to a read error. The chain uses TRBV20-1 and TRBJ2-7, with a tentative D call TRBD2 (5 bases). Germline values: CDR1 DFQATT, CDR2 SNEGSKA (reference sequence). The length of the CDR3 is 13 residues. The CDR3 bases are TGCAGTACTAGGACCCCCGGGACCTACGAGCAGTACTTC. This sequence encodes CSTRTPGTYEQYF.

This clonotype showed up many times. This chain uses TRBV12-3 or TRBV12-4 with TRBJ1-5; D call uncertain. The CDR3 is made up of 15 amino acids. Trimming removed 8 bases at V and 2 bases at J, with 16 bases between. CDR3 amino acids: CASSMRQSGNQPQHF. The CDR3, as DNA: TGTGCCAGCTCGATGCGGCAAAGCGGCAATCAGCCCCAGCATTTT.

For this clonotype: Just one base apart from a much larger clone, this may be a read error. As DNA, the CDR3 is TGTGCCGGCAGTGCTATCGAGGGCAATGAGCAGTTCTTC. It translates to CAGSAIEGNEQFF. The chain couples TRBV2 to TRBJ2-1, with D perhaps TRBD2 (5 bases). The CDR3 length is 13 residues. From germline, CDR1 is SNHLY and CDR2 FYNNEI.

Points on this clonotype: At one end the junction does not follow the germline gene, possibly because of a read error. The V and J genes are TRBV12-3 or TRBV12-4 and TRBJ1-2; 8 bases are shared with TRBD1. CDR3 length equals 14 residues. The CDR3 here is CASTLLQGAHGYSF. Here the CDR3 DNA reads TGTGCCAGCACTTTATTGCAGGGGGCGCACGGCTACAGCTTC.

Many counts were recorded for this clonotype. The rearrangement uses TRBV5-1 and TRBJ2-5; 13 bases align to TRBD2. In germline, CDR1 is SGHRS, CDR2 YFSETQ. The CDR3 is 15 amino acids. The trim removed 3 bases at V and 2 bases at J, leaving 1 base unmatched. The CDR3 DNA follows: TGCGCCAGCAGCTCGGGACTAGCGGGACAAGAGACCCAGTACTTC. This codes for CASSSGLAGQETQYF.

Comments on this clonotype: This may be a read error: a much more frequent sequence differs by one nucleotide. V usage is TRBV28 and J usage is TRBJ2-7, with TRBD2 identical over 10 bases. The CDR3 is made up of 18 amino acids. Germline CDR1 reads MDHEN; CDR2 reads SYDVKM. CDR3 residues: CVSSLNGVPSGSSYEQYF. In DNA, the CDR3 is TGTGTCAGCAGTTTGAATGGCGTACCTAGCGGGAGCTCCTACGAGCAGTACTTC.

In regard to this clonotype: The junction shows a germline mismatch at one end, possibly a read error. The V and J genes are TRBV11-2 and TRBJ2-3; 11 bases are a match to TRBD2. Germline values: CDR1 SGHAT, CDR2 FQNNGV. This CDR3 contains 16 residues. CDR3 bases: TGTGCCAACAGTTTAGTAGCGGGAGGGCCAACAGATATGCAGTATTTT. This translates into CANSLVAGGPTDMQYF.

CDR3 bases: TGCAGCGTTGAGGGACATGGTTCATACGAGCAGTACTTC. This codes for CSVEGHGSYEQYF. The chain combines TRBV29-1 with TRBJ2-7; perhaps TRBD1 as D (6 bases). This CDR3 region has 13 residues. V dropped 3 bases and J dropped 4 bases, with 13 bases sitting between them. Germline loops: CDR1 SQVTM, CDR2 ANQGSEA.

On this clonotype: Given a much more abundant clone one base away, this may be a read error. This chain connects TRBV29-1 to TRBJ2-5; D might be TRBD1 or TRBD2, each matching 5 bases. This CDR3 is 12 amino acids long. CDR1 is SQVTM, CDR2 ANQGSEA, per germline. V was pared by 6 bases and J by 7 bases, with 15 bases between. The DNA for the CDR3 is TGCAGCGTGGGGGACCGAGAAGTGACCCAGTACTTC. Its protein is CSVGDREVTQYF.

The sample holds many counts of this clonotype. V gene TRBV20-1 combines with J gene TRBJ2-5; D call uncertain. V lost 0 bases, J lost 1 base, and 9 bases lay in between. CDR3 size: 14 residues. Germline CDR1 DFQATT, CDR2 SNEGSKA (reference sequence). The CDR3 loop reads CSARDLRAQETQYF. CDR3 sequence (DNA): TGCAGTGCTAGAGATCTTCGCGCCCAAGAGACCCAGTACTTC.

On this clonotype itself: Without the conserved terminal phenylalanine or tryptophan, this CDR3 likely stems from a read error. The V call is TRBV10-3, the J call TRBJ2-7; D gene unclear. The germline CDR1 and CDR2 sequences are ENHRY and SYGVKD. This CDR3 region has 14 residues. V lost 10 bases to trimming and J lost 0 bases, with 16 bases between them. The CDR3 nucleotides read TGTGCCACCAGAGCAGCGTCATCCTCCTACGAGCAGTACCTC. It codes for CATRAASSSYEQYL.

Regarding this clonotype: A junction end diverges from the germline sequence, so it may reflect a read error. The V gene is TRBV7-9, the J gene TRBJ2-2; D possibly corresponds to TRBD2 (6 bases). The CDR3 sequence is 15 residues long. Germline V gene data show CDR1 as SEHNR and CDR2 as FQNEAQ (reference sequence). CDR3 coding DNA: TGTGCCAGCAGTTTGGGCGGGGCTACTACCGGGGAGCTGTCTTTT. Amino acid sequence: CASSLGGATTGELSF. The full variable domain, its missing parts supplied by reference TRBV7-9 and TRBJ2-2, is DTGVSQNPRHKITKRGQNVTFRCDPISEHNRLYWYRQTLGQGPEFLTYFQNEAQLEKSRLLSDRFSAERPKGSFSTLEIQRTEQGDSAMYLCASSLGGATTGELSFGEGSRLTVL.

Only one count was recorded for this clonotype. The chain carries TRBV19 and TRBJ1-2; D is undetermined. The V end lost 0 bases, the J end lost 3 bases, and 8 bases lay between the germline ends. Germline V gene sequence: CDR1 LNHDA, CDR2 SQIVND (reference sequence). The CDR3 has 14 residues. The DNA for the CDR3 is TGTGCCAGTAGTATAGACGCCGCTGACTATGGCTACACCTTC. It translates to CASSIDAADYGYTF.